This T cell receptor (beta chain) was recovered during a study of blood T cell dynamics during melanoma immunotherapy. The study, taken as a whole, reports: At W3, later disease-control patients showed bifurcated PBMC repertoire changes, unlike progressors.

To note about this clone: Its antigen remains unknown.

Germline V gives CDR1 LNHDA, CDR2 SQIVND (reference sequence). The trim removed 5 bases at V and 6 bases at J, leaving 12 bases unmatched. The CDR3 covers 15 residues. Clones were read by immunoSEQ multiplex PCR, and TCRdb kept only the in-frame ones, dropping some. The sample lists about 15,000 clones, 80% to 95% occurring once. The sample's time point: week 3, after first cycle of checkpoint inhibitor. Apart from two fast progressors, RECIST 1.1 response was judged 12 weeks post-infusion. This TCR came from a human donor with melanoma. The sequences come from blood, collected from a patient treated with checkpoint blockade. This chain joins TRBV19 and TRBJ2-7; 8 nucleotides match TRBD1. The CDR3 region is CASSSQQGVVVEQYF. CDR3 bases: TGTGCCAGTAGTTCCCAACAGGGGGTGGTAGTCGAGCAGTACTTC.